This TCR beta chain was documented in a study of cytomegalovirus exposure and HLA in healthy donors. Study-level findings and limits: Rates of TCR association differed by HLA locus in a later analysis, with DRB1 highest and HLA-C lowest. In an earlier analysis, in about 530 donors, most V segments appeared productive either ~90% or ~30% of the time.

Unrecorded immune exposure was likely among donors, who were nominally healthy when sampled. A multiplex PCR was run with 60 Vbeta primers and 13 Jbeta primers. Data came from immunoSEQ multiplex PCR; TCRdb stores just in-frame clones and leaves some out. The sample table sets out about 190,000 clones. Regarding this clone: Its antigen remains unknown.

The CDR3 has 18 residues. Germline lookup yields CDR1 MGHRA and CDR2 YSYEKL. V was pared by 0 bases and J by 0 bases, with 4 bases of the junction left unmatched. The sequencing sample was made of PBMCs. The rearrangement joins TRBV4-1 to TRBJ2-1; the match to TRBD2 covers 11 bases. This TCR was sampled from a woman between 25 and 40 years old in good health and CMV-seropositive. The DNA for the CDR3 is TGCGCCAGCAGCCAAGATACTAGCGGGGGTTTCTCCTACAATGAGCAGTTCTTC. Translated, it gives CASSQDTSGGFSYNEQFF.